The 26 T cell receptor beta chains in this list originate from one sample, sequenced in a study of a mutant IDH1 vaccine in newly diagnosed glioma. Generated by immunoSEQ multiplex PCR, the TCRdb table keeps only in-frame clones and is missing some. The table shows around 23,000 clones, with 60% to 80% occurring only once. The time point was: week 5, during vaccination. The study gave 300 ug of mutant IDH1 20-mer peptide per vaccine dose, with topical imiquimod. These receptors are not linked to any known antigen. Sequenced here: PBMCs, sampled from a glioma patient whose treatment included an IDH1 peptide vaccine. The receptors come from a middle-aged man with glioma.

Only a few counts were recorded for this clone. This chain joins TRBV18 and TRBJ1-1; the D gene is possibly TRBD1 (5 bases). Trimming shortened V by 0 bases and J by 0 bases, and 8 bases separated the two germline ends. The CDR3 loop spans 15 amino acids. The germline V gene encodes CDR1 KGHSH and CDR2 LQKENI. CDR3 nucleotide sequence: TGTGCCAGCTCACCACCGGGGCGGCTGAACACTGAAGCTTTCTTT. Translated: CASSPPGRLNTEAFF.

The chain carries TRBV7-6 and TRBJ2-7, with D possibly being TRBD1 (6 bases). Germline V lookup: CDR1 SGHVS, CDR2 FNYEAQ. This CDR3 contains 14 residues. V was trimmed by 8 bases and J by 2 bases, leaving 16 bases between them. Here the CDR3 DNA reads TGTGCCAGCCCTCTTTGGTACAGGGCCTACGAGCAGTACGTC. It encodes CASPLWYRAYEQYV.

This clone was picked up a small number of times. V usage is TRBV4-1 and J usage is TRBJ2-2; 7 bases agree with TRBD2. The germline V gene encodes CDR1 MGHRA and CDR2 YSYEKL. Trimming cost V 5 bases and J 0 bases; bases outside gene matches: 3. The CDR3 loop spans 15 amino acids. CDR3 region: CASSTGLANTGELFF. The CDR3, as DNA: TGCGCCAGCAGCACCGGACTAGCGAACACCGGGGAGCTGTTTTTT.

DNA for the CDR3: TGTGCCAGCAGGCGGTGGGCTGAAGCTTTCTTT. Translation gives CASRRWAEAFF. The rearrangement uses TRBV5-8 and TRBJ1-1; D remains ambiguous. CDR1 is SGHTS, CDR2 YDEGEE, per germline. V was pared by 5 bases and J by 6 bases, with 8 bases between. The CDR3 totals 11 residues.

The V gene is TRBV19, the J gene TRBJ1-2, with 7 bases matching TRBD1. The germline gives CDR1 LNHDA, CDR2 SQIVND (reference sequence). The CDR3 has 15 amino acids. V dropped 5 bases and J dropped 4; count of bases not matched to a gene: 10. The chain's CDR3 is CASSWGAKGAYGYTF. The CDR3 DNA reads as TGTGCCAGTAGTTGGGGGGCAAAGGGGGCCTATGGCTACACCTTC.

The V gene is TRBV2, the J gene TRBJ2-2, with 9 bases identical to TRBD1. This CDR3 spans 15 amino acids. Looked up from germline, CDR1 is SNHLY and CDR2 is FYNNEI. After removal of 7 bases from V and 4 bases from J, the junction contained 7 bases not matched to a gene. The CDR3 is CASTPTGGGTGELFF. The CDR3 DNA is TGTGCCAGCACCCCGACAGGGGGAGGCACCGGGGAGCTGTTTTTT.

This chain links TRBV28 with TRBJ1-2, with 8 bases identical to TRBD1. V gave up 5 bases and J gave up 5 bases; unmatched junction bases: 7. The CDR3 consists of 14 residues. Germline V gene sequence: CDR1 MDHEN, CDR2 SYDVKM. The CDR3 coding sequence is TGTGCCAGCAGTGGTCCCAGGGGGCTTTATGGCTACACCTTC. As protein: CASSGPRGLYGYTF.

The rearrangement links TRBV30 to TRBJ2-6; a possible D gene is TRBD1 (5 bases). The CDR3 extends over 15 amino acids. The V gene lost 3 bases and the J gene lost 1 base, with 10 bases spanning the gap. Germline assignment: CDR1 GTSNPN and CDR2 SVGIG (reference sequence). CDR3 in DNA: TGTGCCTGGAGCATCAGGGCTTCTGGGGCCAACGTCCTGACTTTC. Its protein is CAWSIRASGANVLTF. Complete variable domain (other parts from reference TRBV30 and TRBJ2-6): SQTIHQWPATLVQPVGSPLSLECTVEGTSNPNLYWYRQAAGRGLQLLFYSVGIGQISSEVPQNLSASRPQDRQFILSSKKLLLSDSGFYLCAWSIRASGANVLTFGAGSRLTVL.

J is TRBJ1-4 and V is TRBV29-1, with D unresolved. The V gene lost 6 bases and the J gene lost 0 bases, with 8 bases spanning the gap. This CDR3 is 13 amino acids long. Germline V gives CDR1 SQVTM, CDR2 ANQGSEA. This CDR3 is CSVAYATNEKLFF. For the CDR3, the DNA is TGCAGCGTCGCCTACGCAACTAATGAAAAACTGTTTTTT.

This clone showed up just once. The J gene is TRBJ1-5, the V gene TRBV6-1; no clear D. Germline V gene data show CDR1 as MNHNS and CDR2 as SASEGT. This CDR3 comprises 19 residues. The V and J ends lost 4 bases and 2 bases respectively, with 24 bases between them. The CDR3: CASSGLGSLPRPGNQPQHF. The CDR3 DNA follows: TGTGCCAGCAGTGGACTAGGGTCTCTACCTCGTCCCGGCAATCAGCCCCAGCATTTT.

The CDR3 DNA follows: TGTGCCAGCAGCTTAGGGGGGAACAGGGTTACAACCTACGAGCAGTACTTC. Encoded protein: CASSLGGNRVTTYEQYF. The chain has TRBV7-2 and TRBJ2-7; D perhaps matches TRBD1 (6 bases). This CDR3 spans 17 amino acids. V lost 1 base and J 2 bases, leaving 18 bases between the germline ends. Germline values: CDR1 SGHTA, CDR2 FQGNSA.

The CDR3 sequence: CASRPTGGVHAFF. For the CDR3, the DNA is TGTGCCAGCAGGCCGACAGGGGGAGTACATGCTTTCTTT. The rearrangement links TRBV6-5 to TRBJ1-1; 9 positions match TRBD1. Germline lookup yields CDR1 MNHEY and CDR2 SVGAGI. This CDR3 spans 13 amino acids. J lost 11 bases, V lost 6 bases, and 10 bases had no gene match.

The CDR3 protein is CASSSGGTKRRTDTQYF. The DNA for the CDR3 is TGTGCCAGCAGCTCGGGGGGGACAAAGAGACGCACAGATACGCAGTATTTT. V is TRBV5-6 and J is TRBJ2-3, with 8 positions matching TRBD2. CDR3 size: 17 residues. V dropped 3 bases and J dropped 1; count of bases not matched to a gene: 10. Germline V lookup: CDR1 SGHDT, CDR2 YYEEEE.

This CDR3 is CASSLTGPTENQPQHF. CDR3 DNA: TGTGCCAGCAGCTTAACCGGGCCAACAGAGAATCAGCCCCAGCATTTT. The chain uses TRBV5-6 and TRBJ1-5; no clear D gene. This CDR3 region has 16 residues. In germline, CDR1 is SGHDT, CDR2 YYEEEE. Trimming removed 2 bases at V and 4 bases at J, with 16 bases between.

V usage is TRBV30 and J usage is TRBJ1-5; 7 positions match TRBD1. Unmatched junction bases numbered 12, after V lost 4 bases and J lost 6 bases. There are 15 residues in the CDR3. Germline assignment: CDR1 GTSNPN and CDR2 SVGIG (reference sequence). CDR3 coding DNA: TGTGCCTGGAAGGGGGCCGGGGGGGCAAGTCAGCCCCAGCATTTT. Translating gives CAWKGAGGASQPQHF.

The chain recombines TRBV9 with TRBJ1-2, with D tentatively TRBD1 (5 bases). The CDR3 consists of 14 residues. Germline CDR1 and CDR2: SGDLS and YYNGEE. Trimming stripped 0 bases from V and 7 bases from J, with 13 bases between. CDR3 DNA sequence: TGTGCCAGCAGCGTAGCCCAGGGTATGAGTGGCTACACCTTC. Translating it yields CASSVAQGMSGYTF.

The CDR3 spells CASSPTGTIGNEQFF. The DNA for the CDR3 is TGTGCCAGCAGCCCCACCGGGACAATAGGCAATGAGCAGTTCTTC. J is TRBJ2-1 and V is TRBV7-9, with a possible D match to TRBD1 (6 bases). V lost 5 bases to trimming and J lost 6 bases, with 17 bases between them. This CDR3 is 15 amino acids long. Germline V gene data show CDR1 as SEHNR and CDR2 as FQNEAQ (reference sequence). Full variable domain (outside the CDR3, taken from reference TRBV7-9 and TRBJ2-1): DTGVSQNPRHKITKRGQNVTFRCDPISEHNRLYWYRQTLGQGPEFLTYFQNEAQLEKSRLLSDRFSAERPKGSFSTLEIQRTEQGDSAMYLCASSPTGTIGNEQFFGPGTRLTVL.

The rearrangement uses TRBV6-1 and TRBJ1-2; the match to TRBD1 covers 9 bases. Germline CDR1 reads MNHNS; CDR2 reads SASEGT. Germline trimming cut 4 bases from V and 8 bases from J; bases unmatched to any gene: 8. The CDR3 is 14 amino acids. This CDR3 reads CASSARDREGGYTF. For the CDR3, the DNA is TGTGCCAGCAGTGCCCGGGACAGGGAGGGCGGCTACACCTTC.

This clone was picked up one time. The chain has TRBV6-4 and TRBJ2-5, with D unresolved. The CDR3 contains 13 residues. Germline-derived CDR1 and CDR2 are MRHNA and SNTAGT. V lost 0 bases and J 5 bases, leaving 7 bases between the germline ends. CDR3 DNA: TGTGCCAGCAGTGACTCGGTGGGGGAGACCCAGTACTTC. The encoded protein is CASSDSVGETQYF.

In its sample, this clone was seen once. The V gene is TRBV19, the J gene TRBJ2-1; the D is unclear. In germline, CDR1 is LNHDA, CDR2 SQIVND (reference sequence). Trimming stripped 0 bases from V and 4 bases from J, with 4 bases between. The CDR3 is 13 amino acids. CDR3 region: CASSIEGYNEQFF. CDR3 in DNA: TGTGCCAGTAGTATAGAAGGGTACAATGAGCAGTTCTTC. Together with reference TRBV19 and TRBJ2-1, the CDR3 gives the full variable domain: DGGITQSPKYLFRKEGQNVTLSCEQNLNHDAMYWYRQDPGQGLRLIYYSQIVNDFQKGDIAEGYSVSREKKESFPLTVTSAQKNPTAFYLCASSIEGYNEQFFGPGTRLTVL.

The J gene is TRBJ2-5, the V gene TRBV4-1; TRBD2 aligns across 7 bases. This CDR3 has 17 residues. Germline V gene sequence: CDR1 MGHRA, CDR2 YSYEKL. J was trimmed by 5 bases and V by 0 bases; bases with no gene match: 12. The CDR3 DNA follows: TGCGCCAGCAGCCAAGAGGTGGGGCGGGAGTCAGGCGAGACCCAGTACTTC. Its translation: CASSQEVGRESGETQYF.

This clone has a single count. The chain uses TRBV15 and TRBJ1-4; D remains unclear. Trimming cost V 8 bases and J 8 bases, with 15 bases left between them. Germline CDR1 is LNHNV and CDR2 is YYDKDF (reference sequence). This CDR3 is 13 amino acids long. CDR3 DNA: TGTGCCACCGGTTGGGGTTTGAAAGAAAAACTGTTTTTT. Protein product: CATGWGLKEKLFF.

The CDR3 nucleotides read TGCGCCAGCAGCCAATTAGCGGGAGGAGCCTACAATGAGCAGTTCTTC. It codes for CASSQLAGGAYNEQFF. The chain joins TRBV5-1 to TRBJ2-1; 10 bases are a match to TRBD2. The J segment lost 2 bases and the V segment lost 4 bases, leaving 6 bases of the junction unmatched. The CDR3 extends over 16 amino acids. The germline V gene encodes CDR1 SGHRS and CDR2 YFSETQ.

The rearrangement links TRBV11-2 to TRBJ1-4, with 7 bases matching TRBD1. The CDR3 runs to 14 residues. With V trimmed by 3 bases and J by 10 bases, 8 bases remained unmatched. The germline V gene has CDR1 SGHAT and CDR2 FQNNGV. CDR3 sequence (DNA): TGTGCCAGCAGCTTCGGGACAGCGGGGGGAAAACTGTTTTTT. Translation: CASSFGTAGGKLFF.

V gene TRBV5-1 combines with J gene TRBJ1-5; the D is unclear. Germline V gene lookup returns CDR1 SGHRS and CDR2 YFSETQ. Trimming left V 5 bases short and J 0 bases short, with 12 bases between. The CDR3 loop spans 15 amino acids. The CDR3 bases are TGCGCCAGCAGATCGGACGGTTTTAGCAATCAGCCCCAGCATTTT. Translation gives CASRSDGFSNQPQHF.

This chain joins TRBV4-3 and TRBJ2-1; unclear D gene. The germline gives CDR1 LGHNA, CDR2 YSLEER. The V gene lost 0 bases and the J gene lost 3 bases, with 6 bases spanning the gap. This CDR3 spans 14 amino acids. CDR3 coding DNA: TGCGCCAGCAGCCAAGAACCAGGCTACAATGAGCAGTTCTTC. Its translation is CASSQEPGYNEQFF.